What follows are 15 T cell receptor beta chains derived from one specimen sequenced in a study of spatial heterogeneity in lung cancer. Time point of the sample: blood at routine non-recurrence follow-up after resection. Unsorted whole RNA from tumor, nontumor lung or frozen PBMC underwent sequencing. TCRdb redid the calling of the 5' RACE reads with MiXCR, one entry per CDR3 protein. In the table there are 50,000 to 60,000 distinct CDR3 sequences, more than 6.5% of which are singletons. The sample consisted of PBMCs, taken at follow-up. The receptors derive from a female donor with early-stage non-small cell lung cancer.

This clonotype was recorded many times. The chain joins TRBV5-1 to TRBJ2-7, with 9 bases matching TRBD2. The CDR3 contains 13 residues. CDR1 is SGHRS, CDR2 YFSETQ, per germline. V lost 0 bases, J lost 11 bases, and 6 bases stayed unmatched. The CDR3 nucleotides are TGCGCCAGCAGCTTGGACCGACTAGCGGAAAAGTACTTC. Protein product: CASSLDRLAEKYF.

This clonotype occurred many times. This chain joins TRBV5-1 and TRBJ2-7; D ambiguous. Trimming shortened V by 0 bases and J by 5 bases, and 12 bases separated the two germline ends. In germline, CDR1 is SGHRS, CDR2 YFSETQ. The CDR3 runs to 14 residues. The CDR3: CASSLDAQQNEQYF. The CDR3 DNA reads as TGCGCCAGCAGCTTGGATGCACAACAGAACGAGCAGTACTTC.

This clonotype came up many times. CDR3 sequence reads: CAGPKNMGNQPQHF. CDR3 in DNA: TGCGCCGGCCCCAAAAACATGGGCAATCAGCCCCAGCATTTT. The chain links TRBV23-1 to TRBJ1-5, with D uncertain. TRBV23-1 is an ORF for which the function is uncertain. Trimming took off 11 bases at V and 2 bases at J, with 16 bases between the two ends. This CDR3 region has 14 residues.

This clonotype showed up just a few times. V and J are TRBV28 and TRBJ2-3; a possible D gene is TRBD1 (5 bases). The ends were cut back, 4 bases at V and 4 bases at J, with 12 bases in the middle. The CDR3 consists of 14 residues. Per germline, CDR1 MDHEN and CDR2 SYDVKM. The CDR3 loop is CASSSGHGPDTQYF. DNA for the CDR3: TGTGCCAGCAGTTCCGGACATGGACCAGATACGCAGTATTTT.

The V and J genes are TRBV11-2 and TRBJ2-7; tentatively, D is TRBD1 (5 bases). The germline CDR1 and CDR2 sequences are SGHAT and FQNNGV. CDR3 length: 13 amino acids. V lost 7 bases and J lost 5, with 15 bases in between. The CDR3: CASTETAWHEQYF. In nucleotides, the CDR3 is TGTGCCAGCACGGAGACAGCGTGGCACGAGCAGTACTTC.

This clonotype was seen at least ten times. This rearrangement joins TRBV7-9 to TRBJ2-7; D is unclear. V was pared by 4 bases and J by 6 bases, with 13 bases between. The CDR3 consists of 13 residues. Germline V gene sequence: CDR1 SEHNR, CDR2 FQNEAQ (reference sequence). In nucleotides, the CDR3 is TGTGCCAGCAGCTCCGGACCGGTGGGCGAGCAGTACTTC. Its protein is CASSSGPVGEQYF.

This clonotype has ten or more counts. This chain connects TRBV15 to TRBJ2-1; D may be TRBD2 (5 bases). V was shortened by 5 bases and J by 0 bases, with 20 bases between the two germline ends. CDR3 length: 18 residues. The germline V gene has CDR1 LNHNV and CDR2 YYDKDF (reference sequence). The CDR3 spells CATSGYLEGESSYNEQFF. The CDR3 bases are TGTGCCACCAGCGGATATTTAGAGGGCGAGAGCTCCTACAATGAGCAGTTCTTC.

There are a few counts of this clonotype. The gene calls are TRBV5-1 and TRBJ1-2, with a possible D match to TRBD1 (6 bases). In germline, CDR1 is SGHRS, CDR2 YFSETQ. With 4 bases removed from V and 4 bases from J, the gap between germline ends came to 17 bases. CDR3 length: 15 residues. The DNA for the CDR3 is TGCGCCAGCAGCCAACCAGACCGACAGGCCTATGGCTACACCTTC. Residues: CASSQPDRQAYGYTF.

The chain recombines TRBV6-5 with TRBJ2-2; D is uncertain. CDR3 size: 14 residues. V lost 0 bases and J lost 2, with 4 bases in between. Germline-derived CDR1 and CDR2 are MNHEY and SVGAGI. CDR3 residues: CASSYSSNTGELFF. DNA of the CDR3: TGTGCCAGCAGTTACTCTTCCAACACCGGGGAGCTGTTTTTT.

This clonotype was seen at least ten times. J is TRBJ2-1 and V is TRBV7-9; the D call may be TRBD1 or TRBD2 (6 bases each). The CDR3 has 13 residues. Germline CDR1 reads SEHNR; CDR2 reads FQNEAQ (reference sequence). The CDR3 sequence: CVSSRGADNEQFF. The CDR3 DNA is TGTGTTTCAAGTAGGGGGGCAGACAATGAGCAGTTCTTC.

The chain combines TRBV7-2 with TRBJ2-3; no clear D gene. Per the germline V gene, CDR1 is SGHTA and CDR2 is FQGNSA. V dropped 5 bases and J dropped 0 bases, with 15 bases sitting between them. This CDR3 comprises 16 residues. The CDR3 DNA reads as TGTGCCAGCAGCCTCAAGATGATTATAAGCACAGATACGCAGTATTTT. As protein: CASSLKMIISTDTQYF.

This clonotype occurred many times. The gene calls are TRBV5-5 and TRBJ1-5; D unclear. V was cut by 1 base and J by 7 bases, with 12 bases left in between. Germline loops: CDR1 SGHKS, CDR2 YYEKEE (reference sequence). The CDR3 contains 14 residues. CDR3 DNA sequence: TGTGCCAGCAGCTTGCCCCTCAACGGGCAGCCCCAGCATTTT. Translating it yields CASSLPLNGQPQHF. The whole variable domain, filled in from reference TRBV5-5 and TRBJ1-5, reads DAGVTQSPTHLIKTRGQQVTLRCSPISGHKSVSWYQQVLGQGPQFIFQYYEKEERGRGNFPDRFSARQFPNYSSELNVNALLLGDSALYLCASSLPLNGQPQHFGDGTRLSIL.

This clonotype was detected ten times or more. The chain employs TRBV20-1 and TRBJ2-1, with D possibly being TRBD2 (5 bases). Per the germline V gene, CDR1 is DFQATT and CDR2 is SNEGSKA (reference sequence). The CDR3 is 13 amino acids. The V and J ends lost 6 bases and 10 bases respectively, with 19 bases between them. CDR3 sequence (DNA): TGCAGTGCCCAGTACCCTAGCTGGTACGAGCAGTTCTTC. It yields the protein CSAQYPSWYEQFF.

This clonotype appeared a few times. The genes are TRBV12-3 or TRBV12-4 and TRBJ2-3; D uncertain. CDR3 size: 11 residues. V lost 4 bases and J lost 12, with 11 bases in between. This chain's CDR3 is CASSSVIPQYF. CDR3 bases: TGTGCCAGCAGTTCAGTTATTCCCCAGTATTTT.

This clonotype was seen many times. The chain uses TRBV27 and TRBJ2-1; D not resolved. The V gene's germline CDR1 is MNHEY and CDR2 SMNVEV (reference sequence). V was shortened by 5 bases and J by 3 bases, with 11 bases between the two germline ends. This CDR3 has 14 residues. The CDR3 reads CASSPDRLYNEQFF. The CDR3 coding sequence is TGTGCCAGCAGTCCGGACCGCCTCTACAATGAGCAGTTCTTC.